These 32 T cell receptor beta chains were sequenced from one sample in a study of blood T cell repertoires in COVID-19 (dated by TCRdb to the early 2020s). The library relied on the immunoSEQ multiplex PCR assay. TCRdb took this table from immuneACCESS and kept in-frame rearrangements with V and J called. Such tables lack part of the clones; where checked against another copy, unresolved V genes explain under half of the gap, and the rest is unexplained. For this sample there are over 200,000 clones; 85% to 90% appear just once. The ten largest clones add up to roughly 2.5% of the sample. Sequencing was performed on peripheral blood. Receptors originate from a woman in her fifties or sixties with acute or convalescent COVID-19.

The rearrangement uses TRBV25-1 and TRBJ1-2, with 8 positions matching TRBD1. This CDR3 region has 13 residues. The germline V gene has CDR1 MGHDK and CDR2 SYGVNS. V gave up 4 bases and J gave up 6 bases; unmatched junction bases: 4. CDR3: CASSVTGVHGYTF. DNA of the CDR3: TGTGCCAGCAGTGTGACAGGGGTTCATGGCTACACCTTC.

The J gene is TRBJ1-5, the V gene TRBV19; D ambiguous. Germline CDR1 is LNHDA and CDR2 is SQIVND (reference sequence). V gave up 6 bases and J gave up 4 bases, with 10 bases separating them. The CDR3 runs 13 residues. The CDR3 bases are TGTGCCAGTAGGGAGGGCCTTAATCAGCCCCAGCATTTT. Translated, it gives CASREGLNQPQHF.

This chain connects TRBV5-1 to TRBJ1-3; 10 nucleotides line up with TRBD1. Germline CDR1 SGHRS, CDR2 YFSETQ. There are 16 residues in the CDR3. Trimming removed 0 bases from V and 4 bases from J; junction bases left unmatched: 4. Here the CDR3 reads CASSLAGTGAGNTIYF. CDR3 in DNA: TGCGCCAGCAGCTTGGCCGGGACAGGGGCGGGAAACACCATATATTTT.

CDR3 loop: CASSKTGFTEAFF. The CDR3, as DNA: TGTGCCAGCAGCAAAACAGGGTTCACTGAAGCTTTCTTT. The chain is built from TRBV7-3 and TRBJ1-1; possibly TRBD1 for D (6 bases). This CDR3 is 13 amino acids long. V was trimmed by 5 bases and J by 4 bases, leaving 11 bases between them. Germline CDR1 and CDR2: SGHTA and FQGTGA.

The rearrangement joins TRBV6-1 to TRBJ1-1, with 7 bases fitting TRBD1. J lost 3 bases, V lost 3 bases, and 4 bases had no gene match. This CDR3 spans 14 amino acids. CDR1 and CDR2 from the germline V gene are MNHNS and SASEGT. The chain's CDR3 is CASSDTGVYTEAFF. The DNA for the CDR3 is TGTGCCAGCAGTGATACAGGGGTTTACACTGAAGCTTTCTTT.

The V gene is TRBV6-5, the J gene TRBJ2-3, with 8 bases aligning to TRBD2. Looked up from germline, CDR1 is MNHEY and CDR2 is SVGAGI. J gave up 4 bases and V 4 bases, and 10 bases lay outside the gene matches. The CDR3 runs to 16 residues. CDR3 loop: CASSSSGGVSADTQYF. The CDR3 DNA is TGTGCCAGCAGTTCGAGCGGGGGCGTGTCGGCAGATACGCAGTATTTT.

This sequence joins TRBV9 and TRBJ1-5; 7 bases agree with TRBD1. The J segment lost 5 bases and the V segment lost 2 bases, leaving 10 bases of the junction unmatched. The CDR3 extends over 16 amino acids. Germline values: CDR1 SGDLS, CDR2 YYNGEE. CDR3 loop: CASSVDDRQGYQPQHF. The CDR3 DNA sequence: TGTGCCAGCAGCGTCGACGACCGACAGGGCTATCAGCCCCAGCATTTT. The variable domain in full, with the rest retrieved from reference TRBV9 and TRBJ1-5, is DSGVTQTPKHLITATGQRVTLRCSPRSGDLSVYWYQQSLDQGLQFLIQYYNGEERAKGNILERFSAQQFPDLHSELNLSSLELGDSALYFCASSVDDRQGYQPQHFGDGTRLSIL.

J is TRBJ1-4 and V is TRBV6-5; 7 nucleotides align to TRBD1. The CDR3 runs to 14 residues. Trimming cost V 6 bases and J 0 bases; bases outside gene matches: 1. CDR1 is MNHEY and CDR2 is SVGAGI in the germline V gene. Here the CDR3 DNA reads TGTGCCAGCAGCGACAGGGCAACTAATGAAAAACTGTTTTTT. Translation: CASSDRATNEKLFF.

As DNA, the CDR3 is TGTGCCAGTAGTAAAAGACAGGCGACTAATGAAAAACTGTTTTTT. Protein: CASSKRQATNEKLFF. The chain recombines TRBV19 with TRBJ1-4; TRBD1 might be the D (6 bases). The ends were cut back, 4 bases at V and 2 bases at J, with 11 bases in the middle. This CDR3 is 15 amino acids long. The germline V gene encodes CDR1 LNHDA and CDR2 SQIVND (reference sequence).

The chain joins TRBV7-2 to TRBJ1-1; 7 bases are shared with TRBD1. Trimming took 2 bases from V and 5 from J; bases not matched to a gene: 14. CDR3 length: 17 amino acids. In germline, CDR1 is SGHTA, CDR2 FQGNSA. This chain's CDR3 is CASSLRSNRGGGTEAFF. CDR3 nucleotide sequence: TGTGCCAGCAGCTTAAGGAGTAACAGGGGAGGAGGAACTGAAGCTTTCTTT.

This clone was seen just once. DNA for the CDR3: TGTGCCAGCCGGGGTCTAGAGATGGATGAGCAGTTCTTC. As protein: CASRGLEMDEQFF. The chain recombines TRBV6-5 with TRBJ2-1, with D possibly matching TRBD2 (5 bases). The CDR3 is 13 residues long. CDR1 is MNHEY, CDR2 SVGAGI, per germline. The ends were cut back, 8 bases at V and 8 bases at J, with 16 bases in the middle.

This rearrangement joins TRBV6-6 to TRBJ1-5; D not resolved. The germline gives CDR1 MNHNY, CDR2 SVGAGI (reference sequence). This CDR3 has 16 amino acids. The V end lost 1 base, the J end lost 0 bases, and 10 bases lay between the germline ends. CDR3 in amino acids: CASSYFVNYSNQPQHF. The DNA of the CDR3 is TGTGCCAGCAGTTACTTTGTCAACTATAGCAATCAGCCCCAGCATTTT.

The chain has TRBV30 and TRBJ2-1; 9 bases are shared with TRBD1. Germline-derived CDR1 and CDR2 are GTSNPN and SVGIG (reference sequence). This CDR3 contains 13 residues. After removal of 8 bases from V and 5 bases from J, the junction contained 7 bases not matched to a gene. CDR3 region: CAGTGGSNNEQFF. The DNA of the CDR3 is TGTGCCGGAACAGGGGGCTCAAACAATGAGCAGTTCTTC.

This clone was detected a few times. The rearrangement links TRBV4-2 to TRBJ2-5; 10 nucleotides match TRBD2. The CDR3 spans 16 residues. Germline V lookup: CDR1 LGHNA, CDR2 YNFKEQ. Trimming cost V 1 base and J 3 bases; bases outside gene matches: 5. CDR3 nucleotides: TGTGCCAGCAGCCAAGCGAGCGGGGGGGCGAAAGAGACCCAGTACTTC. This translates into CASSQASGGAKETQYF.

The V call is TRBV28, the J call TRBJ1-1; 8 bases fit TRBD1. The CDR3 has 12 residues. CDR1 is MDHEN, CDR2 SYDVKM, per germline. Unmatched junction bases numbered 5, after V lost 10 bases and J lost 4 bases. DNA of the CDR3: TGTGCCACTACGGACAGGGCCACTGAAGCTTTCTTT. Its protein product is CATTDRATEAFF.

This clone was observed once. CDR3 protein: CASSPTTAGNTIYF. CDR3 nucleotides: TGTGCCAGCAGCCCAACAACAGCAGGAAACACCATATATTTT. The rearrangement joins TRBV14 to TRBJ1-3, with no clear D. The V end was cut by 4 bases, the J end by 4 bases, with 11 bases between. Germline assignment: CDR1 SGHDN and CDR2 FVKESK. CDR3 length: 14 residues.

The rearrangement joins TRBV4-2 to TRBJ1-1, with D tentatively TRBD1 (5 bases). Germline V gene lookup returns CDR1 LGHNA and CDR2 YNFKEQ. The V and J ends lost 3 bases and 0 bases respectively, with 11 bases between them. CDR3 length equals 15 residues. CDR3 coding DNA: TGTGCCAGCAGCCAGGGCGACAGAGTGAACACTGAAGCTTTCTTT. This sequence encodes CASSQGDRVNTEAFF.

The chain joins TRBV5-1 to TRBJ1-2; the D is unclear. Germline V CDR1 and CDR2: SGHRS, YFSETQ. The ends were cut back, 1 base at V and 7 bases at J, with 11 bases in the middle. The CDR3 is 13 residues long. DNA for the CDR3: TGCGCCAGCAGCTTGAAGGGAGGTACTGGCTACACCTTC. As protein: CASSLKGGTGYTF.

This clone has a single count. The gene calls are TRBV6-5 and TRBJ1-2, with a tentative D call TRBD1 (6 bases). The CDR3 loop spans 14 amino acids. The germline V gene has CDR1 MNHEY and CDR2 SVGAGI. V was cut by 0 bases and J by 5 bases, with 10 bases left in between. CDR3 residues: CASSYSLQGYGYTF. CDR3 nucleotide sequence: TGTGCCAGCAGTTACTCTTTGCAGGGGTATGGCTACACCTTC.

The chain employs TRBV6-5 and TRBJ2-5, with 8 bases aligning to TRBD2. This CDR3 is built from 14 residues. Per germline, CDR1 MNHEY and CDR2 SVGAGI. The trim removed 7 bases at V and 1 base at J, leaving 5 bases unmatched. CDR3 loop: CASNRGGPQETQYF. DNA of the CDR3: TGTGCCAGCAACCGCGGGGGGCCCCAAGAGACCCAGTACTTC.

The chain uses TRBV5-1 and TRBJ1-4, with a possible D match to TRBD1 (5 bases). Per germline, CDR1 SGHRS and CDR2 YFSETQ. The CDR3 is made up of 13 amino acids. V lost 0 bases and J 8 bases, leaving 8 bases between the germline ends. The CDR3 here is CASSLAAGEKLFF. The DNA of the CDR3 is TGCGCCAGCAGCTTGGCCGCAGGGGAAAAACTGTTTTTT.

This chain uses TRBV28 with TRBJ1-2, with 7 positions matching TRBD1. The CDR3 totals 15 residues. V was clipped by 8 bases and J by 2 bases; unmatched bases: 11. Germline-derived CDR1 and CDR2 are MDHEN and SYDVKM. The CDR3 DNA reads as TGTGCCAGCTGGGAAAGAGGGGGCTTAAACTATGGCTACACCTTC. It codes for CASWERGGLNYGYTF.

This chain links TRBV29-1 with TRBJ2-7, with 12 bases lining up with TRBD1. Germline assignment: CDR1 SQVTM and CDR2 ANQGSEA. With V trimmed by 1 base and J by 6 bases, 10 bases remained unmatched. The CDR3 covers 16 residues. The CDR3 here is CSVEVASGTGGGEQYF. The CDR3 bases are TGCAGCGTTGAAGTGGCTTCCGGGACAGGGGGCGGCGAGCAGTACTTC.

This clone was seen a single time. V and J are TRBV2 and TRBJ2-1, with TRBD2 matching 13 bases. This CDR3 contains 15 residues. In germline, CDR1 is SNHLY, CDR2 FYNNEI. V was pared by 5 bases and J by 7 bases, with 5 bases of the junction left unmatched. CDR3 loop: CASSLTSGGANEQFF. The CDR3, as DNA: TGTGCCAGCAGTTTAACTAGCGGGGGGGCTAATGAGCAGTTCTTC.

The chain combines TRBV18 with TRBJ2-6, with 7 bases identical to TRBD1. Germline trimming cut 2 bases from V and 2 bases from J; bases unmatched to any gene: 6. The germline CDR1 and CDR2 sequences are KGHSH and LQKENI. CDR3 length equals 17 residues. This chain's CDR3 is CASSPEAGGTGANVLTF. CDR3 nucleotide sequence: TGTGCCAGCTCACCAGAGGCAGGGGGTACTGGGGCCAACGTCCTGACTTTC.

Details on this clone: Additional DNA sequences in this sample encode the identical CDR3. The chain is built from TRBV10-2 and TRBJ2-6; possible D gene TRBD2, 5 bases. Trimming pared 2 bases from V and 1 base from J, leaving 6 bases between. Per germline, CDR1 WSHSY and CDR2 SAAADI. The CDR3 is 15 amino acids. The CDR3 is CASSERRSGANVLTF. CDR3 coding DNA: TGCGCCAGCAGTGAGAGGAGGTCTGGGGCCAACGTCCTGACTTTC.

This clone was picked up a small number of times. The gene calls are TRBV19 and TRBJ1-5; TRBD1 matches 7 bases. CDR3 length: 13 residues. The germline gives CDR1 LNHDA, CDR2 SQIVND (reference sequence). After removal of 3 bases from V and 6 bases from J, the junction contained 2 bases not matched to a gene. The CDR3 region has the DNA TGTGCCAGTAGTATTCAGGGGGGTCAGCCCCAGCATTTT. Translated, it gives CASSIQGGQPQHF.

This clone appeared a single time. The rearrangement uses TRBV6-5 and TRBJ1-5; D is perhaps TRBD1 (5 bases). V lost 0 bases to trimming and J lost 3 bases, with 9 bases between them. The V gene's germline CDR1 is MNHEY and CDR2 SVGAGI. The CDR3 runs to 15 residues. The CDR3 DNA sequence: TGTGCCAGCAGTTACTCGGGGCAGTACAATCAGCCCCAGCATTTT. Translated: CASSYSGQYNQPQHF.

The chain uses TRBV13 and TRBJ1-1; D unresolved. This CDR3 comprises 12 residues. V was trimmed by 5 bases and J by 4 bases, leaving 8 bases between them. From germline, CDR1 is PRHDT and CDR2 FYEKMQ (reference sequence). The CDR3 loop reads CASSQAPTEAFF. CDR3 bases: TGTGCCAGCAGCCAGGCACCCACTGAAGCTTTCTTT.

V is TRBV6-5 and J is TRBJ2-5, with 10 bases lining up with TRBD2. This CDR3 spans 15 amino acids. Trimming took 6 bases from V and 1 from J; bases not matched to a gene: 5. Germline CDR1 MNHEY, CDR2 SVGAGI. The CDR3 protein is CASRWIAGGQETQYF. CDR3 coding DNA: TGTGCCAGCAGATGGATAGCGGGGGGCCAAGAGACCCAGTACTTC.

The chain employs TRBV5-4 and TRBJ1-4; 7 bases are a match to TRBD1. The CDR3 spans 13 residues. The V gene's germline CDR1 is SGHNT and CDR2 YYREEE (reference sequence). J gave up 7 bases and V 5 bases, and 5 bases lay outside the gene matches. The CDR3 DNA sequence: TGTGCCAGCAGGTTACAGGGGAGTGAAAAACTGTTTTTT. Amino acid sequence: CASRLQGSEKLFF.

V is TRBV30 and J is TRBJ2-3; 10 bases line up with TRBD1. J lost 3 bases, V lost 4 bases, and 7 bases had no gene match. Germline CDR1 is GTSNPN and CDR2 is SVGIG (reference sequence). CDR3 size: 15 residues. CDR3 coding DNA: TGTGCCTGGACCGGCGGGACAGGGGTAACAGATACGCAGTATTTT. This sequence encodes CAWTGGTGVTDTQYF.